The entry below gives a single T cell receptor beta chain sequence along with its context. The germline gives CDR1 SGHAT, CDR2 FQNNGV. The V gene end was trimmed by 5 bases and the J gene end by 2 bases; junction bases not matched to a gene: 5. This CDR3 spans 16 amino acids. Libraries were prepared by immunoSEQ multiplex PCR; TCRdb keeps only in-frame clonotypes and omits some of them. The sample includes around 99,000 clones, about 80% of them seen just once. The data originate from a study of blood T cell repertoires in COVID-19. Background on the study: There were acute and convalescent COVID-19 samples, and they came from the United States, Italy and Spain. PBMCs, B-cell-depleted T cells, or T cells were the source of the cDNA or gDNA that made up the material.

Material for sequencing was peripheral blood. The rearrangement uses TRBV11-2 and TRBJ2-7, with 14 bases identical to TRBD2. This TCR was recovered from a man aged 65-85 years with acute or convalescent COVID-19. The CDR3 protein is CASSPRTSGGTYEQYF. CDR3 DNA: TGTGCCAGCAGCCCACGGACTAGCGGGGGGACCTACGAGCAGTACTTC.